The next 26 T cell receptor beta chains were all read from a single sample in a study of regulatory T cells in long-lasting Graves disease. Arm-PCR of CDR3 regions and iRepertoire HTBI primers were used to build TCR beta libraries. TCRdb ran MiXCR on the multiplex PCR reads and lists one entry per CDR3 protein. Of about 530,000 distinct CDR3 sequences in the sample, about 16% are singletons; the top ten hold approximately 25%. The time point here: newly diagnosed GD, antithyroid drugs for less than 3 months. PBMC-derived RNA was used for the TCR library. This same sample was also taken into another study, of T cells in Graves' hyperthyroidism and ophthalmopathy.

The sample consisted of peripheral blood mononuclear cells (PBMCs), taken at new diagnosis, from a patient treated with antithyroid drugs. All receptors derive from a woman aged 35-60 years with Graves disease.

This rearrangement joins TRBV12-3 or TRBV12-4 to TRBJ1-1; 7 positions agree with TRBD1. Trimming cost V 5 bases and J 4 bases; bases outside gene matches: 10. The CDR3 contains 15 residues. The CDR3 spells CASSPNREGATEAFF. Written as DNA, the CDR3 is TGTGCCAGCAGTCCGAACAGGGAGGGGGCCACTGAAGCTTTCTTT.

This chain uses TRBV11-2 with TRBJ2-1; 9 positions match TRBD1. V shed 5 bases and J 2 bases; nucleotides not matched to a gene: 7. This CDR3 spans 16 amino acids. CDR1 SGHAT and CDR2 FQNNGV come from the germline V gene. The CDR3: CASSTIQGATYNEQFF. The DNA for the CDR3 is TGTGCCAGCAGCACCATACAGGGGGCCACCTACAATGAGCAGTTCTTC.

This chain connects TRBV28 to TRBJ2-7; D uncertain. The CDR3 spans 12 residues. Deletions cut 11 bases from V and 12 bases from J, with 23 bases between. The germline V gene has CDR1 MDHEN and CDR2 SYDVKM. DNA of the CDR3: TGTGCCGCCGGCATCGGGCCCTCGACACCGTACTTC. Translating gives CAAGIGPSTPYF.

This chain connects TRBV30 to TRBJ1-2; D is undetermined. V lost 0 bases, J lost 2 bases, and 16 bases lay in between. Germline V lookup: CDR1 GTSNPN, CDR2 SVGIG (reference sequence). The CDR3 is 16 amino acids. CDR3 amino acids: CAWSVPPGRTNYGYTF. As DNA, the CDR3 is TGTGCCTGGAGTGTACCCCCAGGCAGGACCAACTATGGCTACACCTTC.

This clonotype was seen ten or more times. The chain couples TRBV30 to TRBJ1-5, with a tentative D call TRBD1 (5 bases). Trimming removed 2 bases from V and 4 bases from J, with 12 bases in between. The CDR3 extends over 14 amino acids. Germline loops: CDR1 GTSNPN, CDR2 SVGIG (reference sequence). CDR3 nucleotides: TGTGCCTGGAGTAAAGTGGGGGGTAATCAGCCCCAGCATTTT. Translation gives CAWSKVGGNQPQHF.

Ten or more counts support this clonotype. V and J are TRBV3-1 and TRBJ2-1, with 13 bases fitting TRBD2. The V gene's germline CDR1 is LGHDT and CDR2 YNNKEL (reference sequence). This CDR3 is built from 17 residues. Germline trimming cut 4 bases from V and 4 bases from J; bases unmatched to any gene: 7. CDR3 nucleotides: TGTGCCAGCAGCCTTGGGACTAGCGGGGCTAGTTACAATGAGCAGTTCTTC. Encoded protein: CASSLGTSGASYNEQFF.

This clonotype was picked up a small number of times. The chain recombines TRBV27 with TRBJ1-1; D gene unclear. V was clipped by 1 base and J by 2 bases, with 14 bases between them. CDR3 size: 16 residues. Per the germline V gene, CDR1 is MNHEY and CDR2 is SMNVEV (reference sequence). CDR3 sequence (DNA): TGTGCCAGCAGTTTATTTAATCTGCGGGGAAACACTGAAGCTTTCTTT. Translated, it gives CASSLFNLRGNTEAFF.

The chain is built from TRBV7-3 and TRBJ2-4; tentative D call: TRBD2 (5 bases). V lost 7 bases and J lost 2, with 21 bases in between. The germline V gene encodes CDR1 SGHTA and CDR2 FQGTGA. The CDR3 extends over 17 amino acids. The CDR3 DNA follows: TGTGCCAGCACCCGAGCCCCTAGCTTAAGGCCCAAAAACATTCAGTACTTC. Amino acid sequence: CASTRAPSLRPKNIQYF.

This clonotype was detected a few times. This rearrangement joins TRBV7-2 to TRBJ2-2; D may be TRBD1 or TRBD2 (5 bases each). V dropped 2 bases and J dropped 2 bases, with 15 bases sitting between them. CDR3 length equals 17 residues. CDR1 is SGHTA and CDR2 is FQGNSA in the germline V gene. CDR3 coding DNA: TGTGCCAGCAGCTTACCAATCGGGACCGTAAACACCGGGGAGCTGTTTTTT. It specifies CASSLPIGTVNTGELFF.

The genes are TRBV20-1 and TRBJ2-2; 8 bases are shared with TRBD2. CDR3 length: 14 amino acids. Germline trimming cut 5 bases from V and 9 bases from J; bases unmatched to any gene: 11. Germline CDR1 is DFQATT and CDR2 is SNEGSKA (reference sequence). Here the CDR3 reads CSARGGGQYRELFF. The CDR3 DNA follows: TGCAGTGCTCGGGGCGGGGGGCAATATAGGGAGCTGTTTTTT.

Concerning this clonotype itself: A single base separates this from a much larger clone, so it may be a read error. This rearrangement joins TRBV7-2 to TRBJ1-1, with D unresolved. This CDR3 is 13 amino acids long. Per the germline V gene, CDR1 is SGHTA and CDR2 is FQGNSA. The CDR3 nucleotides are TGTGCCAGCAGCTTATGGCAGAACACTGAAACTTTCTTT. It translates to CASSLWQNTETFF.

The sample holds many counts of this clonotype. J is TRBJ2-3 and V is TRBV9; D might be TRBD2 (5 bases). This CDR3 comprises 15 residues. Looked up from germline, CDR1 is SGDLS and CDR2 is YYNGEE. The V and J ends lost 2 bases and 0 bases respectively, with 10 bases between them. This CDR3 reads CASSVTGTSTDTQYF. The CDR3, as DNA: TGTGCCAGCAGCGTGACGGGAACTAGCACAGATACGCAGTATTTT.

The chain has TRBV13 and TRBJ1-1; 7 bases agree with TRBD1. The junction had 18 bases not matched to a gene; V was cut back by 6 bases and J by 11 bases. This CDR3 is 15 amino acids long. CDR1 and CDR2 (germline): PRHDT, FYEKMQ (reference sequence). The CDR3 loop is CASSYQGGASRRAFF. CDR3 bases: TGTGCCAGCAGTTATCAAGGGGGCGCGAGTAGGCGGGCTTTCTTT.

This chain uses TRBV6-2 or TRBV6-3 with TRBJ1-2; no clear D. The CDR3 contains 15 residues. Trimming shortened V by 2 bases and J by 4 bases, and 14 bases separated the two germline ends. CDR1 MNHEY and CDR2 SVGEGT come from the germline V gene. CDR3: CASSYSQASSYGYTF. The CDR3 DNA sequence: TGTGCCAGCAGTTACAGCCAGGCTTCGAGCTATGGCTACACCTTC.

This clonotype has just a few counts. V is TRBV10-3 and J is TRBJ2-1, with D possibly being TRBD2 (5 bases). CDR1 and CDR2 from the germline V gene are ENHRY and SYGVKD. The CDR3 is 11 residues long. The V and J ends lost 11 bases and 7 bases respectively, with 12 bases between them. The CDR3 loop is CAEGVGNEQFF. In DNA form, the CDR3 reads TGTGCCGAGGGAGTCGGGAATGAGCAGTTCTTC.

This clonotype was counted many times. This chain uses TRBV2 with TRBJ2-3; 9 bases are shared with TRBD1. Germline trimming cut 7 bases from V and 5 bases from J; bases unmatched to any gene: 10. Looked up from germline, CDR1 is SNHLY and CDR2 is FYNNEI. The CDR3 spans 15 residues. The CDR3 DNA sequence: TGTGCCAGCACCCATACAGGGGGCGAGGGAGATACGCAGTATTTT. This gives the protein CASTHTGGEGDTQYF.

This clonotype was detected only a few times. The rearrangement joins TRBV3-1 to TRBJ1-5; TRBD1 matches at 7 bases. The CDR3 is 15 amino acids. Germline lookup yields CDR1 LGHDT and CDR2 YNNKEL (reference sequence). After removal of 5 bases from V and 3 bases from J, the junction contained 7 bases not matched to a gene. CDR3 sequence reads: CASSSRGTDNQPQHF. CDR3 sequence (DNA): TGTGCCAGCAGCTCCAGGGGGACAGACAATCAGCCCCAGCATTTT.

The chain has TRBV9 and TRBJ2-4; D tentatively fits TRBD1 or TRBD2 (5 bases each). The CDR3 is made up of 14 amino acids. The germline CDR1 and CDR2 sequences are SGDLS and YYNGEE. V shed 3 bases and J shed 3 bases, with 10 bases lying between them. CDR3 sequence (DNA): TGTGCCAGCAGCGACGGGGACGGCAAAAACATTCAGTACTTC. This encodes CASSDGDGKNIQYF. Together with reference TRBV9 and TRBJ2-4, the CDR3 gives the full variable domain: DSGVTQTPKHLITATGQRVTLRCSPRSGDLSVYWYQQSLDQGLQFLIQYYNGEERAKGNILERFSAQQFPDLHSELNLSSLELGDSALYFCASSDGDGKNIQYFGAGTRLSVL.

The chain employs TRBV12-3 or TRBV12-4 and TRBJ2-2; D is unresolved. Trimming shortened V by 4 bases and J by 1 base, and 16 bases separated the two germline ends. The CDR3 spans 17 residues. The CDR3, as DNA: TGTGCCAGCAGTTGGGGTGGAGCGATGGGGAACACCGGGGAGCTGTTTTTT. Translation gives CASSWGGAMGNTGELFF.

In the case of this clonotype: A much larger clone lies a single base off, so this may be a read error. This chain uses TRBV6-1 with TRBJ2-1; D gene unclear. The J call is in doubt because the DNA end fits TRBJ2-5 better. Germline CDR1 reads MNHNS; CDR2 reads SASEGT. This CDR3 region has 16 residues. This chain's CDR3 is CASTLLDSILQETQYF. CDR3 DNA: TGTGCCAGCACCCTTCTCGACTCCATCCTACAAGAGACCCAGTACTTC.

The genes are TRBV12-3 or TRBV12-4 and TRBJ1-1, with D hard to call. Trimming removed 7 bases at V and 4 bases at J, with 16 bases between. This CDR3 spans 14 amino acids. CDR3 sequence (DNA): TGTGCCAGCACCCACTCCCCGGGGAGCACTGAAGCTTTCTTT. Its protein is CASTHSPGSTEAFF.

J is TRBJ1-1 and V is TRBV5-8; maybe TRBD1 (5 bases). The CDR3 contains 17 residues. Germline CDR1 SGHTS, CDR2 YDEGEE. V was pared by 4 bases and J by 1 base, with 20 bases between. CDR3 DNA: TGTGCCAGCAGCCCTGATTGGAGCACAGGTGGGAACACTGAAGCTTTCTTT. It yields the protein CASSPDWSTGGNTEAFF.

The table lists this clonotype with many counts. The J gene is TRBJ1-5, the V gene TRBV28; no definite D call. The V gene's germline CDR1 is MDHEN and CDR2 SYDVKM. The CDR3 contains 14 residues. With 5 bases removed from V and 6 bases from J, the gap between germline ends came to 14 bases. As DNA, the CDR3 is TGTGCCAGCAGTCCCAGCGGAAGGGTTCAGCCCCAGCATTTT. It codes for CASSPSGRVQPQHF. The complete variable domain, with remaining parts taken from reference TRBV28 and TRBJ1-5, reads DVKVTQSSRYLVKRTGEKVFLECVQDMDHENMFWYRQDPGLGLRLIYFSYDVKMKEKGDIPEGYSVSREKKERFSLILESASTNQTSMYLCASSPSGRVQPQHFGDGTRLSIL.

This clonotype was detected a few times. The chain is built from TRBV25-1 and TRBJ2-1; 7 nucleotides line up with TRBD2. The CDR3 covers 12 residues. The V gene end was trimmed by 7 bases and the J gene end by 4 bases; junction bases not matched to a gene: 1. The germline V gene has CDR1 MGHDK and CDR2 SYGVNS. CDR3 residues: CASMGGYNEQFF. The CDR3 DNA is TGTGCCAGCATGGGAGGGTACAATGAGCAGTTCTTC.

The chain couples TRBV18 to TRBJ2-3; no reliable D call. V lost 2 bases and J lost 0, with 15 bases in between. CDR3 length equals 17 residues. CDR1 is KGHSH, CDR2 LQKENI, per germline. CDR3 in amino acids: CASSPAVPSVSTDTQYF. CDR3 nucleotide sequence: TGTGCCAGCTCACCAGCCGTACCCAGCGTAAGCACAGATACGCAGTATTTT.

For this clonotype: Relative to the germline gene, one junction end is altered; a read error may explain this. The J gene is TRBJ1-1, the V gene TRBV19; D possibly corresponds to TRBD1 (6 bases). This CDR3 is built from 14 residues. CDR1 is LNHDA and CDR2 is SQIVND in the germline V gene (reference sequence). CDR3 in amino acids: CPSSLWTENTEAFF. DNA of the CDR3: TGTCCCAGTAGCCTATGGACAGAGAACACTGAAGCTTTCTTT.